This paragraph reports one T cell receptor (beta chain). Assay used: immunoSEQ multiplex PCR; TCRdb lists only in-frame clones, some missing. The sample gives about 61,000 clones, 79% of which show up once; just over 2.5% is in the top ten. These newly diagnosed stage II-IVA oral cavity squamous cell carcinoma patients had no prior systemic or radiation treatment. These data come from a study of neoadjuvant anti-PD-1 for oral cavity cancer. On the study more broadly: Non-progressing patients received a fourth nivolumab dose near day 43, then surgery on days 50-56.

The germline V gene has CDR1 SGHAT and CDR2 FQNNGV. This CDR3 is 15 amino acids long. The V end lost 3 bases, the J end lost 0 bases, and 11 bases lay between the germline ends. The clonotype comes from a person between 40 and 85 years old with oral cavity squamous cell carcinoma. The starting material was PBMCs, obtained before nivolumab (anti-PD-1) treatment. The genes are TRBV11-2 and TRBJ1-1; D unresolved. DNA for the CDR3: TGTGCCAGCAGCTTTCCCTCCTTAATGAACACTGAAGCTTTCTTT. Protein: CASSFPSLMNTEAFF.